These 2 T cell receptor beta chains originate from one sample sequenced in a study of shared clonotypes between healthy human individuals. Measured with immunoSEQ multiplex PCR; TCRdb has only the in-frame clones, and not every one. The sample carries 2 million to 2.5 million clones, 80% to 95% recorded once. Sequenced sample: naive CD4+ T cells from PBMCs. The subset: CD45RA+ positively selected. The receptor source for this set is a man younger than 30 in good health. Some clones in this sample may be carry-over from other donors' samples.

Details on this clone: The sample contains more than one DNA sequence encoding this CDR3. The CDR3 nucleotides are TGTGCCAGCAGTTCACTAGCGGGAGGCGGTGAGACCCAGTACTTC. It encodes CASSSLAGGGETQYF. The rearrangement joins TRBV28 to TRBJ2-5, with 12 bases identical to TRBD2. The CDR3 contains 15 residues. Unmatched junction bases numbered 5, after V lost 4 bases and J lost 5 bases. The V gene's germline CDR1 is MDHEN and CDR2 SYDVKM.

This chain's CDR3 is CASTPGSERVFHEQYF. CDR3 nucleotides: TGTGCCAGCACGCCCGGCTCGGAGAGAGTCTTCCACGAGCAGTACTTC. V gene TRBV9 combines with J gene TRBJ2-7; the D is unclear. The CDR3 totals 16 residues. V gave up 6 bases and J gave up 5 bases, with 24 bases separating them. The germline V gene has CDR1 SGDLS and CDR2 YYNGEE.